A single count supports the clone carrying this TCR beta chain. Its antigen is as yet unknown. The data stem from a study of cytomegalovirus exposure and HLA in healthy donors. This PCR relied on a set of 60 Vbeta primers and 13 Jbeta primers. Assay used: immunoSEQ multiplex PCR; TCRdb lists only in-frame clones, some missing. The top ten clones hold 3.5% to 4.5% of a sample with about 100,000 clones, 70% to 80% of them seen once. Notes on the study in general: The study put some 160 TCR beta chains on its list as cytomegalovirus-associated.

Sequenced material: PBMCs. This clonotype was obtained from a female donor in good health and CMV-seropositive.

The CDR3 nucleotides read TGCGCCAGCAGCCAAGATCCCGCTAGCGGGGGTCACAATGAGCAGTTCTTC. Protein sequence: CASSQDPASGGHNEQFF. The rearrangement links TRBV4-3 to TRBJ2-1; 10 nucleotides match TRBD2. Losses at the gene ends were 0 bases for V and 5 bases for J; bases not matched to a gene: 7. The germline gives CDR1 LGHNA, CDR2 YSLEER. The CDR3 is 17 amino acids.